The present TCR beta chain was sequenced within a study of PD-1 blockade in classical Hodgkin lymphoma. V shed 7 bases and J shed 1 base, with 19 bases lying between them. Germline assignment: CDR1 LNHDA and CDR2 SQIVND (reference sequence). The CDR3 spans 17 residues. Concerning this clone: Its antigen is undetermined.

Method: immunoSEQ multiplex PCR; TCRdb's copy keeps in-frame clones and lacks some. The sample carries 47,000 or so clones, roughly 93% recorded once. Time point here: newly diagnosed, previously untreated cHL patient sample. Newly diagnosed, untreated classical Hodgkin lymphoma PBMCs served as comparison. Findings and caveats of the study: Reports described newly diagnosed patients as having lower baseline TCR diversity than healthy donors. Underlying causes for the observed repertoire differences were not defined, possibly disease activity or prior therapy.

This receptor was taken from a human donor with classical Hodgkin lymphoma. V usage is TRBV19 and J usage is TRBJ1-4; no definite D call. Sequenced material: peripheral blood mononuclear cells (PBMCs). This chain's CDR3 is CASTPPRRAETNEKLFF. Written as DNA, the CDR3 is TGTGCCAGTACCCCACCGAGGAGGGCGGAAACTAATGAAAAACTGTTTTTT.